These 28 T cell receptor beta chains originate from one sample sequenced in a study of Graves' ophthalmopathy and Graves' hyperthyroidism (dated 2018 in TCRdb). For sequencing, an Illumina HiSeq 2000 was employed. TCR beta CDR3 regions were amplified from RNA transcripts for repertoire sequencing. The first round was an RT-PCR using HTBI primers with the Qiagen OneStep RT-PCR kit, and this first round was followed by a second-round multiplex PCR, then size selection and purification. TCRdb reworked the public reads: Q25 trimming with fastp, MiXCR clone assembly, productive beta chains retained. Each entry merges the rows of one CDR3 protein and shows their most common DNA and genes. The sample data list just over 600,000 distinct CDR3 sequences, and 20% to 25% of these were observed just once. Clones ranked in the top ten supply more than 5.5% of the sample. Sequenced: peripheral blood. The source is a woman aged 18-29 years with stable Graves' hyperthyroidism. Some clones in this sample may be carry-over from other donors' samples. Donor details come from another sample of the same person, matched by shared clones.

The rearrangement joins TRBV20-1 to TRBJ1-3; D remains unclear. V lost 8 bases, J lost 0 bases, and 14 bases lay in between. Germline-derived CDR1 and CDR2 are DFQATT and SNEGSKA (reference sequence). The CDR3 is 14 amino acids. The CDR3 reads CSSPALNSGNTIYF. CDR3 bases: TGCAGTTCTCCAGCACTCAACTCTGGAAACACCATATATTTT.

This clonotype was seen only a few times. The chain has TRBV5-1 and TRBJ1-1; D might be TRBD1 (6 bases). Germline V lookup: CDR1 SGHRS, CDR2 YFSETQ. V was shortened by 3 bases and J by 2 bases, with 14 bases between the two germline ends. The CDR3 spans 15 residues. CDR3 residues: CASSYDRTYNTEAFF. CDR3 DNA sequence: TGCGCCAGCAGCTACGACAGGACCTACAACACTGAAGCTTTCTTT.

This clonotype was counted at least ten times. The chain couples TRBV20-1 to TRBJ2-7; D possibly corresponds to TRBD1 (7 bases). The V gene's germline CDR1 is DFQATT and CDR2 SNEGSKA (reference sequence). V was pared by 0 bases and J by 6 bases, with 21 bases between. The length of the CDR3 is 16 residues. DNA of the CDR3: TGCAGTGCTAGAGATCCCCGACAGGGAGGAATGGGCGAGCAGTACTTC. Translated, it gives CSARDPRQGGMGEQYF.

At least ten counts were recorded for this clonotype. The V gene is TRBV29-1, the J gene TRBJ1-5, with a possible D match to TRBD1 (6 bases). Germline lookup yields CDR1 SQVTM and CDR2 ANQGSEA. V lost 4 bases to trimming and J lost 3 bases, with 13 bases between them. The CDR3 covers 14 residues. Here the CDR3 reads CSVGTGTNNQPQHF. CDR3 DNA sequence: TGCAGCGTTGGAACAGGGACAAACAATCAGCCCCAGCATTTT.

This clonotype has a count of ten or more. The chain joins TRBV7-2 to TRBJ2-7, with TRBD2 matching over 7 bases. The CDR3 has 14 amino acids. The ends lost 4 bases at V and 4 bases at J; junction bases unmatched: 7. Germline CDR1 is SGHTA and CDR2 is FQGNSA. In DNA, the CDR3 is TGTGCCAGCAGCTGGGGAGGGAGTGGTTACGAGCAGTACTTC. This codes for CASSWGGSGYEQYF.

This clonotype occurred many times. The V and J genes are TRBV12-3 or TRBV12-4 and TRBJ1-2, with D maybe TRBD1 (5 bases). V dropped 5 bases and J dropped 4 bases, with 11 bases sitting between them. The length of the CDR3 is 13 residues. CDR3 sequence reads: CASSQDTAYGYTF. The CDR3 DNA is TGTGCCAGCAGTCAGGACACCGCCTATGGCTACACCTTC.

This clonotype was recorded at least ten times. V is TRBV7-9 and J is TRBJ1-1; D is unresolved. Germline V lookup: CDR1 SEHNR, CDR2 FQNEAQ (reference sequence). V lost 5 bases and J 8 bases, leaving 9 bases between the germline ends. The length of the CDR3 is 11 residues. The CDR3 sequence: CASSQGPEAFF. The CDR3 DNA reads TGTGCCAGCAGCCAAGGCCCAGAAGCTTTCTTT.

The table lists this clonotype with many counts. The rearrangement links TRBV30 to TRBJ2-2; no definite D call. This CDR3 has 14 residues. The V end lost 4 bases, the J end lost 0 bases, and 9 bases lay between the germline ends. Per germline, CDR1 GTSNPN and CDR2 SVGIG (reference sequence). The CDR3 DNA reads TGTGCCTGGAAGTCGGGTACGAACACCGGGGAGCTGTTTTTT. Amino acid sequence: CAWKSGTNTGELFF.

The chain recombines TRBV5-1 with TRBJ1-2, with a weak D call TRBD1 (6 bases). Germline assignment: CDR1 SGHRS and CDR2 YFSETQ. The V gene lost 4 bases and the J gene lost 4 bases, with 14 bases spanning the gap. The length of the CDR3 is 14 residues. The CDR3 DNA is TGCGCCAGCAGCCCTCAGGGGTTGGGCTATGGCTACACCTTC. As protein: CASSPQGLGYGYTF.

This clonotype was counted many times. The rearrangement uses TRBV30 and TRBJ1-2; D uncertain. This CDR3 is built from 12 residues. Germline V CDR1 and CDR2: GTSNPN, SVGIG (reference sequence). Between the trimmed V and J ends, which lost 5 bases and 1 base, there was a span of 8 bases. Here the CDR3 reads CAWGRSNYGYTF. The CDR3, as DNA: TGTGCCTGGGGCCGCAGTAACTATGGCTACACCTTC.

DNA for the CDR3: TGTGCCAGCAGTGAAGCGCTTCATGTGGGCTACGAGCAGTACTTC. Protein product: CASSEALHVGYEQYF. The chain recombines TRBV2 with TRBJ2-7; D uncertain. This CDR3 has 15 amino acids. Germline V lookup: CDR1 SNHLY, CDR2 FYNNEI. Trimming stripped 0 bases from V and 3 bases from J, with 12 bases between.

This clonotype has at least ten counts. The J gene is TRBJ1-6, the V gene TRBV6-1; TRBD1 matches at 7 bases. Germline CDR1 reads MNHNS; CDR2 reads SASEGT. With 6 bases clipped from V and 8 bases from J, the junction kept 10 bases outside the gene matches. This CDR3 has 15 amino acids. CDR3 DNA sequence: TGTGCCAGCAGAAGCTCCGGGACAGCAGATTCACCCCTCCACTTT. Its translation: CASRSSGTADSPLHF.

This chain uses TRBV11-2 with TRBJ1-2; tentatively, D is TRBD1 (6 bases). There are 15 residues in the CDR3. Germline assignment: CDR1 SGHAT and CDR2 FQNNGV. V was pared by 4 bases and J by 2 bases, with 14 bases between. The CDR3 loop is CASSSSGGYNYGYTF. In DNA, the CDR3 is TGTGCCAGCAGCTCAAGCGGGGGCTACAACTATGGCTACACCTTC.

Notes on this clonotype: An end of the junction differs from the germline gene, which may be a read error. The CDR3 nucleotides are TGTGCCAGCACCGCCCCTACGACGATTTTAGCCAAAAACATTAAGTACTTC. Translating gives CASTAPTTILAKNIKYF. The chain is built from TRBV27 and TRBJ2-4; D is unresolved. The length of the CDR3 is 17 residues. Germline V lookup: CDR1 MNHEY, CDR2 SMNVEV (reference sequence).

At least ten counts were recorded for this clonotype. V usage is TRBV5-1 and J usage is TRBJ2-7; D unresolved. V was shortened by 1 base and J by 1 base, with 12 bases between the two germline ends. Germline V gene sequence: CDR1 SGHRS, CDR2 YFSETQ. The CDR3 consists of 15 residues. The CDR3 region has the DNA TGCGCCAGCAGCTTGAATTTGGGTCAGTCCTACGAGCAGTACTTC. Its translation: CASSLNLGQSYEQYF.

The chain joins TRBV29-1 to TRBJ1-2, with D tentatively TRBD1 (5 bases). Germline V gene sequence: CDR1 SQVTM, CDR2 ANQGSEA. V was pared by 3 bases and J by 9 bases, with 8 bases between. This CDR3 has 10 residues. The CDR3 loop reads CSVEKGRYTF. The CDR3 nucleotides read TGCAGCGTTGAGAAGGGACGCTACACCTTC.

The chain employs TRBV7-2 and TRBJ1-2; unclear D gene. V lost 2 bases and J lost 3, with 10 bases in between. This CDR3 has 14 amino acids. The germline V gene has CDR1 SGHTA and CDR2 FQGNSA. CDR3 nucleotides: TGTGCCAGCAGCTTAAGGGAAGGGTACTATGGCTACACCTTC. It yields the protein CASSLREGYYGYTF.

The J gene is TRBJ1-5, the V gene TRBV20-1; 11 bases agree with TRBD1. CDR3 length: 17 residues. Per germline, CDR1 DFQATT and CDR2 SNEGSKA (reference sequence). Trimming cost V 6 bases and J 2 bases; bases outside gene matches: 12. The CDR3 nucleotides are TGCAGTGCGGCGGGACAGGGGGTCCGAACTGGCAATCAGCCCCAGCATTTT. This codes for CSAAGQGVRTGNQPQHF.

The V gene is TRBV10-3, the J gene TRBJ2-7; 10 bases line up with TRBD1. Germline loops: CDR1 ENHRY, CDR2 SYGVKD. V shed 10 bases and J 5 bases; nucleotides not matched to a gene: 8. This CDR3 is 13 amino acids long. CDR3 nucleotides: TGTGCCACCTTGGACAGGGGGGTGGACGAGCAGTACTTC. It yields the protein CATLDRGVDEQYF.

This clonotype was recorded at least ten times. The DNA for the CDR3 is TGTGCCATCAGTCTGGAGGGAGCTGGCTACACCTTC. It is translated as CAISLEGAGYTF. The chain links TRBV10-3 to TRBJ1-2; D remains unclear. The V gene lost 5 bases and the J gene lost 7 bases, with 11 bases spanning the gap. In germline, CDR1 is ENHRY, CDR2 SYGVKD. The CDR3 sequence is 12 residues long.

There are many counts of this clonotype. This sequence joins TRBV28 and TRBJ1-2, with D unresolved. This CDR3 has 14 amino acids. V lost 7 bases, J lost 4 bases, and 16 bases lay in between. Germline CDR1 is MDHEN and CDR2 is SYDVKM. The CDR3 DNA reads as TGTGCCAGCACCGGTGGTCAGGACTTCTATGGCTACACCTTC. Protein sequence: CASTGGQDFYGYTF.

Many counts were recorded for this clonotype. The CDR3 DNA reads as TGTGCCAGCAGCCGGGGGGTCTATGGCTACACCTTC. This encodes CASSRGVYGYTF. The chain has TRBV13 and TRBJ1-2, with a tentative D call TRBD1 (5 bases). The V gene lost 5 bases and the J gene lost 4 bases, with 8 bases spanning the gap. CDR1 and CDR2 (germline): PRHDT, FYEKMQ (reference sequence). This CDR3 is built from 12 residues.

V usage is TRBV3-1 and J usage is TRBJ2-7, with 9 bases lining up with TRBD2. Germline lookup yields CDR1 LGHDT and CDR2 YNNKEL (reference sequence). V lost 3 bases and J lost 5; bases outside the gene matches: 8. CDR3 size: 15 residues. The chain's CDR3 is CASSHAGLAVHEQYF. The CDR3 region has the DNA TGTGCCAGCAGCCATGCGGGACTAGCAGTCCACGAGCAGTACTTC.

In this sample, this clonotype turned up many times. The gene calls are TRBV7-3 and TRBJ1-1, with TRBD1 as a possible D gene (6 bases). V was trimmed by 5 bases and J by 4 bases, leaving 14 bases between them. The germline gives CDR1 SGHTA, CDR2 FQGTGA. This CDR3 is built from 14 residues. The CDR3: CASSPQGPGTEAFF. The CDR3, as DNA: TGTGCCAGCAGCCCCCAGGGGCCGGGCACTGAAGCTTTCTTT.

In regard to this clonotype: This clone may be a read error of a much larger clone one base away. The CDR3 loop is CASKDRANNPPLHF. CDR3 bases: TGTGCCAGCAAAGACAGGGCCAATAATCCACCCCTCCACTTT. The gene calls are TRBV12-3 or TRBV12-4 and TRBJ1-6; 7 nucleotides align to TRBD1. This CDR3 region has 14 residues.

This clonotype was observed at least ten times. The rearrangement joins TRBV4-2 to TRBJ2-7; D call uncertain. The CDR3 length is 13 residues. V lost 3 bases and J 4 bases, leaving 10 bases between the germline ends. Germline CDR1 reads LGHNA; CDR2 reads YNFKEQ. The CDR3 region is CASSQGGGYEQYF. The CDR3 DNA reads as TGTGCCAGCAGCCAGGGCGGCGGATACGAGCAGTACTTC.

V gene TRBV6-1 combines with J gene TRBJ2-7, with TRBD1 matching 10 bases. Germline CDR1 and CDR2: MNHNS and SASEGT. This CDR3 is built from 16 residues. Trimming took 4 bases from V and 2 from J; bases not matched to a gene: 8. CDR3 loop: CASSGGIGTGAYEQYF. In DNA form, the CDR3 reads TGTGCCAGCAGTGGGGGGATCGGGACAGGGGCCTACGAGCAGTACTTC.

J is TRBJ1-1 and V is TRBV12-3 or TRBV12-4; 9 bases align to TRBD1. The length of the CDR3 is 15 residues. V lost 4 bases to trimming and J lost 5 bases; unmatched junction nucleotides: 8. The CDR3 nucleotides are TGTGCCAGCAGTTCGCGACAGGGGGAGAGAACTGAAGCTTTCTTT. It specifies CASSSRQGERTEAFF.